The clone carrying this T cell receptor beta chain has more than one count but fewer than ten. Clones were sequenced by immunoSEQ multiplex PCR, and TCRdb holds only the in-frame ones, with some missing. In the table there are roughly 330,000 clones, around 87% of which are singletons. These data belong to a study of blood T cell repertoires in COVID-19. Study overall: The analysed material was cDNA or gDNA that came from T cells, B-cell-depleted T cells, or PBMCs.

The cohort comprised adults aged 18 to 89 years residing in 20 to 30 US areas. Cohort 3 donors counted as recovered after two negative PCRs, clearance, or resolved symptoms. The CDR3 spans 15 residues. With 4 bases clipped from V and 8 bases from J, the junction kept 13 bases outside the gene matches. Germline V gives CDR1 MNHEY, CDR2 SVGAGI. Source material: PBMCs or T cells enriched from blood (not recorded which). The chain is built from TRBV6-5 and TRBJ1-2; 7 bases fit TRBD1. This TCR was recovered from a woman aged 25 to 39 who had recovered from COVID-19. CDR3 bases: TGTGCCAGCAGTTCAGGGGGAGACGGGTATATGGGCTACACCTTC. Translation: CASSSGGDGYMGYTF.